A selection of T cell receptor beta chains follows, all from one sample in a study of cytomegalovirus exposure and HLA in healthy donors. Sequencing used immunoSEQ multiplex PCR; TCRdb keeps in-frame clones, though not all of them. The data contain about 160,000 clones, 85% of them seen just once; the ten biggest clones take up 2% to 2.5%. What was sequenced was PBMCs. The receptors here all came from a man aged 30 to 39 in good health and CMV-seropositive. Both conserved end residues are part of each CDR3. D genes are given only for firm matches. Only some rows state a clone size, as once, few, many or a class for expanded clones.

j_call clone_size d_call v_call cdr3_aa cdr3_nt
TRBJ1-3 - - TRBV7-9 CASSFMGGMNTIYF TGTGCCAGCAGCTTTATGGGGGGGATGAACACCATATATTTT
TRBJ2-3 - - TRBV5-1 CASSLARDRTDTQYF TGCGCCAGCAGCTTGGCCCGGGATCGCACAGATACGCAGTATTTT
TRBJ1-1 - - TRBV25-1 CASEVQVGSTEAFF TGTGCCAGCGAAGTCCAGGTCGGGAGCACTGAAGCTTTCTTT
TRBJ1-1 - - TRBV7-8 CASSLSVGRVSTEAFF TGTGCCAGCAGCTTATCAGTCGGCAGGGTATCCACTGAAGCTTTCTTT
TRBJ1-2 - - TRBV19 CASSIGGGGYGYTF TGTGCCAGTAGTATCGGCGGGGGTGGCTATGGCTACACCTTC
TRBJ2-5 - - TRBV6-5 CASSYPDQETQYF TGTGCCAGCAGTTACCCAGATCAAGAGACCCAGTACTTC
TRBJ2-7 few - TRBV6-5 CASSFSIGVYEQYF TGTGCCAGCAGTTTCTCCATAGGGGTCTACGAGCAGTACTTC
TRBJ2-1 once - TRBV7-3 CASSPGGGEQFF TGTGCCAGCAGCCCGGGAGGGGGCGAGCAGTTCTTC
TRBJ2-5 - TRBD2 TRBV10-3 CAISGCSGGRVKTQYF TGTGCCATCAGTGGGTGTAGCGGGGGGCGGGTTAAGACCCAGTACTTC
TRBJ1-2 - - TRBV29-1 CSVEDQTGLWNGYTF TGCAGCGTTGAAGATCAGACAGGATTGTGGAATGGCTACACCTTC
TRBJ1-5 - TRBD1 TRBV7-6 CASSQGIQGDQPQHF TGTGCCAGCAGCCAAGGTATACAGGGGGATCAGCCCCAGCATTTT
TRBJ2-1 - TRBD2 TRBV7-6 CASSASGGGRAFF TGTGCCAGCAGCGCTAGCGGGGGGGGACGAGCATTCTTC
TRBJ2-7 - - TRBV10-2 CASGAGYEQYF TGCGCCAGCGGGGCCGGGTACGAGCAGTACTTC
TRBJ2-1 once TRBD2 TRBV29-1 CSALGLAGAPFF TGCAGCGCCTTAGGACTAGCGGGGGCCCCGTTCTTC
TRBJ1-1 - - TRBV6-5 CASCLQGCTEAFF TGTGCCAGCTGTCTACAGGGATGCACTGAAGCTTTCTTT
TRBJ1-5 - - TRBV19 CASSMSGDQPQHF TGTGCCAGTAGTATGTCGGGGGATCAGCCCCAGCATTTT
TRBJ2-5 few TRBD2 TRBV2 CASSVQRGGFETQYF TGTGCCAGCAGTGTGCAGCGGGGGGGCTTTGAGACCCAGTACTTC
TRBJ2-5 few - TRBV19 CASSIVVQAETQYF TGTGCCAGTAGTATAGTTGTGCAGGCAGAGACCCAGTACTTC
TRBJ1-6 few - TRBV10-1 CASSESETGNSPLHF TGCGCCAGCAGTGAGTCGGAAACAGGGAATTCACCCCTCCACTTT
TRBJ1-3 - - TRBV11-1 CASSLSRDYHSGNTIYF TGTGCCAGCAGCTTAAGTCGCGATTACCACTCTGGAAACACCATATATTTT
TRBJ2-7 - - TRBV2 CASKTGVLDEQYF TGTGCCAGCAAGACAGGAGTTCTGGACGAGCAGTACTTC
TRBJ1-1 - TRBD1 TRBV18 CASSRDSGHNEAFF TGTGCCAGCTCACGGGACAGCGGACATAATGAAGCTTTCTTT